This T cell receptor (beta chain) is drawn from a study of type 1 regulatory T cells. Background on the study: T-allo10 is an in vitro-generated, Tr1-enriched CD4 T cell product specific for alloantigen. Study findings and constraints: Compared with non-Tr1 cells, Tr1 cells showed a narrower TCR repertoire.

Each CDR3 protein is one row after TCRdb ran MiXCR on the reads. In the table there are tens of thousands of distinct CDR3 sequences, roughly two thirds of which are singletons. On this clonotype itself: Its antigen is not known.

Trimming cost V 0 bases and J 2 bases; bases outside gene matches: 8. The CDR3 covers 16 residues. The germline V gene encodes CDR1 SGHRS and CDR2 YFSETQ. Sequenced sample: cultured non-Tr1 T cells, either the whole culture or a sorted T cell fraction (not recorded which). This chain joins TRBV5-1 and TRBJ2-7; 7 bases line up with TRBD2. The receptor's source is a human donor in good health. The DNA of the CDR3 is TGCGCCAGCAGCTTGGTTCTCGGGGGGAGTCCCTACGAGCAGTACTTC. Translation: CASSLVLGGSPYEQYF.